This TCR beta chain comes out of a study of CXCR3-negative and CXCR3-positive naive CD8 T cells. Across the study: The dataset comprises roughly 140 million TRB reads in total, with about 1.5 +/- 0.3 million reads per library. Study-wide results and caveats: CD5 surface expression was similar among naive subsets, and TCR strength was estimated by inference from TRB CDR3 properties. The study found that naive CXCR3-negative and CXCR3-positive cells shared TRBV-TRBJ usage, while memory cells differed. CXCR3 expression dropped partially after cryopreservation, and most assays relied on fresh PBMCs.

The CDR3 covers 19 residues. Germline V gene data show CDR1 as SEHNR and CDR2 as FQNEAQ (reference sequence). The authors made the TRB cDNA libraries by 5' RACE using UMI labels. TCRdb reprocessed the 5' RACE reads, with one entry per CDR3 protein and no DNA. Recorded for this sample: 50,000 to 75,000 distinct CDR3 sequences. A note on this clonotype: Its antigen remains unknown.

This TCR derives from a human donor in good health. Some clones in this sample may be carry-over from other donors' samples. The gene calls are TRBV7-9 and TRBJ2-3; as DNA is missing, the TRBD2 call by TCRdb cannot be tested. Source material: naive CXCR3- CD8+ T cells from blood. Subset here: CD45RO-CCR7+CD27+CD95- naive CD8+ T cells lacking CXCR3 (TNR3-). CDR3 sequence reads: CASSFIPLAGVPFTDTQYF. Full variable domain (outside the CDR3, taken from reference TRBV7-9 and TRBJ2-3): DTGVSQNPRHKITKRGQNVTFRCDPISEHNRLYWYRQTLGQGPEFLTYFQNEAQLEKSRLLSDRFSAERPKGSFSTLEIQRTEQGDSAMYLCASSFIPLAGVPFTDTQYFGPGTRLTVL.